The 11 T cell receptor beta chains given below trace back to one sample, sequenced in a study of cytomegalovirus exposure and HLA in healthy donors. Profiling relied on immunoSEQ multiplex PCR, and the TCRdb table lists in-frame clones only, not all of them. The sample has fewer than 85,000 clones, 90% to 97% seen once. The specimen was PBMCs. Receptors were obtained from a woman younger than 35 in good health and CMV-seronegative.

This clone was found once. The rearrangement links TRBV5-1 to TRBJ1-2, with D unresolved. The germline CDR1 and CDR2 sequences are SGHRS and YFSETQ. The CDR3 has 16 residues. The V and J ends lost 3 bases and 4 bases respectively, with 19 bases between them. CDR3 coding DNA: TGCGCCAGCAGCTCTAGCCTGGGTGGCGGATTCTATGGCTACACCTTC. Translation: CASSSSLGGGFYGYTF.

The chain carries TRBV9 and TRBJ1-3; D call uncertain. Germline V lookup: CDR1 SGDLS, CDR2 YYNGEE. This CDR3 is built from 12 residues. The germline V and J ends were trimmed by 4 bases and 1 base, with 3 bases remaining between them. The chain's CDR3 is CASSPSGNTIYF. In DNA form, the CDR3 reads TGTGCCAGCAGCCCTTCTGGAAACACCATATATTTT.

The V and J genes are TRBV19 and TRBJ1-1, with a possible D match to TRBD1 (5 bases). Deletions cut 5 bases from V and 0 bases from J, with 13 bases between. Germline V lookup: CDR1 LNHDA, CDR2 SQIVND (reference sequence). The CDR3 is 15 residues long. CDR3 nucleotides: TGTGCCAGTAGTCCTCGGGGGGGGTTGAACACTGAAGCTTTCTTT. It specifies CASSPRGGLNTEAFF. Based on the CDR3 plus reference TRBV19 and TRBJ1-1, the full variable domain is DGGITQSPKYLFRKEGQNVTLSCEQNLNHDAMYWYRQDPGQGLRLIYYSQIVNDFQKGDIAEGYSVSREKKESFPLTVTSAQKNPTAFYLCASSPRGGLNTEAFFGQGTRLTVV.

The chain carries TRBV10-3 and TRBJ1-3, with a tentative D call TRBD1 (6 bases). Germline V gene lookup returns CDR1 ENHRY and CDR2 SYGVKD. Trimming removed 3 bases at V and 9 bases at J, with 12 bases between. The CDR3 contains 13 residues. The CDR3 region has the DNA TGTGCCATCAGTGAACAGGGCCAAGGCACCATATATTTT. Protein: CAISEQGQGTIYF.

The V gene is TRBV27, the J gene TRBJ2-7; a weak D match, TRBD1 (5 bases). This CDR3 region has 16 residues. Germline CDR1 and CDR2: MNHEY and SMNVEV (reference sequence). V was pared by 6 bases and J by 5 bases, with 23 bases between. The CDR3 spells CASRAWVAGPSDEQYF. The CDR3 nucleotides read TGTGCCAGCAGGGCGTGGGTGGCAGGGCCGAGCGACGAGCAGTACTTC.

The V gene is TRBV5-1, the J gene TRBJ2-7; TRBD2 matches at 8 bases. After removal of 5 bases from V and 4 bases from J, the junction contained 8 bases not matched to a gene. Looked up from germline, CDR1 is SGHRS and CDR2 is YFSETQ. The CDR3 is made up of 14 amino acids. CDR3 DNA: TGCGCCAGCAGGGACCCTGGCGGGGGGTACGAGCAGTACTTC. It encodes CASRDPGGGYEQYF.

The chain employs TRBV5-1 and TRBJ2-6; D unresolved. Trimming left V 5 bases short and J 0 bases short, with 3 bases between. CDR3 length equals 13 residues. Germline CDR1 reads SGHRS; CDR2 reads YFSETQ. In DNA form, the CDR3 reads TGCGCCAGCAGACTCTCTGGGGCCAACGTCCTGACTTTC. It specifies CASRLSGANVLTF.

The chain combines TRBV27 with TRBJ2-7; 8 bases line up with TRBD1. V lost 4 bases to trimming and J lost 5 bases; unmatched junction nucleotides: 10. CDR1 and CDR2 from the germline V gene are MNHEY and SMNVEV (reference sequence). The CDR3 length is 15 residues. CDR3 amino acids: CASSSQGAGRHEQYF. CDR3 DNA sequence: TGTGCCAGCAGTTCCCAGGGGGCAGGGCGCCACGAGCAGTACTTC.

V usage is TRBV5-1 and J usage is TRBJ2-1; TRBD2 aligns across 11 bases. V shed 1 base, J shed 5 bases, and the junction held 2 bases outside the gene matches. The CDR3 totals 15 residues. The germline V gene encodes CDR1 SGHRS and CDR2 YFSETQ. This CDR3 is CASSLRLAGNNEQFF. CDR3 nucleotides: TGCGCCAGCAGCTTGAGACTAGCGGGGAACAATGAGCAGTTCTTC.

The chain carries TRBV7-9 and TRBJ2-7, with 8 bases lining up with TRBD1. Trimming cost V 11 bases and J 3 bases; bases outside gene matches: 12. This CDR3 is built from 14 residues. CDR1 is SEHNR and CDR2 is FQNEAQ in the germline V gene (reference sequence). The CDR3 here is CALSGAGGNYEQYF. CDR3 coding DNA: TGTGCCCTCTCCGGGGCAGGGGGCAACTACGAGCAGTACTTC.

This clone was detected only once. V gene TRBV27 combines with J gene TRBJ1-2, with 7 bases aligning to TRBD1. The germline V gene has CDR1 MNHEY and CDR2 SMNVEV (reference sequence). The trim removed 8 bases at V and 0 bases at J, leaving 21 bases unmatched. The CDR3 covers 19 residues. The chain's CDR3 is CASYTRKTGDSSTNYGYTF. In nucleotides, the CDR3 is TGTGCCAGCTATACAAGGAAAACAGGGGATAGTAGCACTAACTATGGCTACACCTTC.